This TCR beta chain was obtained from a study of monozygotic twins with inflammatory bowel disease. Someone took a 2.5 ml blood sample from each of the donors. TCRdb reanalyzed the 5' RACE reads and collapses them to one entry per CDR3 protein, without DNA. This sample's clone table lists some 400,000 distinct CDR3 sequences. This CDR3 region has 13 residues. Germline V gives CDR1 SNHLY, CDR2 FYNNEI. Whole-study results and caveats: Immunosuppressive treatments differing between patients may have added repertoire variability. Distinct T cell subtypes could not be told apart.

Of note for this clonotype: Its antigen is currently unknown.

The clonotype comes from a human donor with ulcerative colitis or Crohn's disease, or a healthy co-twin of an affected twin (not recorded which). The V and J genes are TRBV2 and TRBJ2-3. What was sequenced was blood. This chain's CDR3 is CASKKDRTDTQYF.